This is a list of T cell receptor beta chains from one sample in a study of T cells after posttransplantation cyclophosphamide. Sequencing was performed with immunoSEQ multiplex PCR; in TCRdb, only in-frame clones are kept and a portion is missing. The data contain about 15,000 clones, 76% of them singletons. Sequencing input: memory CD4+ T cells sorted from PBMCs. The receptor source for this set is a man aged 45 to 65. Each CDR3 is given with its conserved first and last residue. D genes are given only for firm matches. Size tells how often a clone was seen (once, few, many) or the class of an expanded clone, and some rows leave it out.

D: -
size: once
V: TRBV5-5
J: TRBJ2-3
CDR3: CASSPPAVSTDTQYF
DNA: TGTGCCAGCAGCCCGCCCGCGGTGAGCACAGATACGCAGTATTTT

D: -
size: -
V: TRBV11-3
J: TRBJ1-1
CDR3: CASTFTETNTEAFF
DNA: TGTGCCAGCACCTTTACAGAGACGAACACTGAAGCTTTCTTT

D: TRBD1
size: -
V: TRBV5-5
J: TRBJ1-4
CDR3: CASSWLPGQPNEKLFF
DNA: TGTGCCAGCAGCTGGCTCCCGGGACAGCCTAATGAAAAACTGTTTTTT

D: TRBD1
size: -
V: TRBV18
J: TRBJ1-1
CDR3: CASSPGQGRGMNTEAFF
DNA: TGTGCCAGCTCACCGGGACAGGGTAGGGGCATGAACACTGAAGCTTTCTTT

D: -
size: -
V: TRBV7-9
J: TRBJ2-5
CDR3: CASSLSRETQYF
DNA: TGTGCCAGCAGCTTATCGCGGGAGACCCAGTACTTC

D: -
size: few
V: TRBV20-1
J: TRBJ1-1
CDR3: CSASRVTEAFF
DNA: TGCAGTGCTAGCCGCGTCACTGAAGCTTTCTTT

D: -
size: -
V: TRBV2
J: TRBJ2-1
CDR3: CASSAPRTIYNEQFF
DNA: TGTGCCAGCAGCGCACCTAGGACTATCTACAATGAGCAGTTCTTC

D: -
size: -
V: TRBV5-5
J: TRBJ2-1
CDR3: CASSSEYRDLYNEQFF
DNA: TGTGCCAGCAGCTCCGAATACAGGGACCTCTACAATGAGCAGTTCTTC

D: TRBD1
size: -
V: TRBV10-1
J: TRBJ2-2
CDR3: CATTDRVTGELFF
DNA: TGCGCCACTACAGACAGGGTCACCGGGGAGCTGTTTTTT

D: -
size: -
V: TRBV10-3
J: TRBJ1-3
CDR3: CAISETGYNGNTIYF
DNA: TGTGCCATCAGTGAGACAGGGTATAACGGAAACACCATATATTTT

D: TRBD1
size: few
V: TRBV7-9
J: TRBJ1-2
CDR3: CASSIGGHGLDGYTF
DNA: TGTGCCAGCAGCATAGGGGGCCACGGTTTGGATGGCTACACCTTC

D: -
size: -
V: TRBV2
J: TRBJ1-2
CDR3: CASSAEGSNYGYTF
DNA: TGTGCCAGCAGTGCTGAGGGCTCTAACTATGGCTACACCTTC

D: -
size: -
V: TRBV6-6
J: TRBJ2-5
CDR3: CASSWRSARETQYF
DNA: TGTGCCAGCAGTTGGCGGTCCGCCCGAGAGACCCAGTACTTC

D: TRBD1
size: -
V: TRBV11-3
J: TRBJ1-1
CDR3: CASTLIGQGDTEAFF
DNA: TGTGCCAGCACCCTTATCGGGCAGGGGGACACTGAAGCTTTCTTT

D: -
size: few
V: TRBV11-2
J: TRBJ2-2
CDR3: CASSLLWGDTGELFF
DNA: TGTGCCAGCAGCTTACTTTGGGGGGACACCGGGGAGCTGTTTTTT

D: -
size: -
V: TRBV18
J: TRBJ1-5
CDR3: CASSHGQSNQPQHF
DNA: TGTGCCAGCTCACATGGACAAAGCAATCAGCCCCAGCATTTT

D: -
size: -
V: TRBV11-2
J: TRBJ2-3
CDR3: CASSSQLQETQYF
DNA: TGTGCCAGCAGCTCTCAATTACAGGAGACCCAGTATTTT

D: -
size: -
V: TRBV12-5
J: TRBJ2-2
CDR3: CASGRDTGELFF
DNA: TGTGCTAGTGGCCGGGACACCGGGGAGCTGTTTTTT

D: -
size: few
V: TRBV5-6
J: TRBJ2-7
CDR3: CASSLLYSSYEQYF
DNA: TGTGCCAGCAGCTTGTTATACAGTAGCTACGAGCAGTACTTC

D: TRBD1
size: few
V: TRBV2
J: TRBJ1-1
CDR3: CASSLRTGANTEAFF
DNA: TGTGCCAGCAGTCTTAGGACAGGGGCGAACACTGAAGCTTTCTTT

D: TRBD1
size: -
V: TRBV15
J: TRBJ1-4
CDR3: CATSRGQGTGEKLFF
DNA: TGTGCCACCAGCAGAGGACAGGGGACGGGTGAAAAACTGTTTTTT

D: -
size: -
V: TRBV7-9
J: TRBJ2-2
CDR3: CASRPSNGELFF
DNA: TGTGCCAGCCGCCCTAGCAACGGGGAGCTGTTTTTT

D: TRBD2
size: -
V: TRBV27
J: TRBJ2-2
CDR3: CASSYRLAGGPGELFF
DNA: TGTGCCAGCAGTTACCGACTAGCGGGGGGGCCCGGGGAGCTGTTTTTT

D: TRBD2
size: -
V: TRBV5-6
J: TRBJ2-1
CDR3: CASSLSMGLAGDNEQFF
DNA: TGTGCCAGCAGCTTGAGTATGGGGCTAGCGGGAGACAATGAGCAGTTCTTC

D: -
size: -
V: TRBV11-3
J: TRBJ2-3
CDR3: CASSLGPNTQYF
DNA: TGTGCCAGCAGCTTAGGTCCAAATACGCAGTATTTT

D: TRBD1
size: -
V: TRBV25-1
J: TRBJ1-1
CDR3: CASSFGTANTEAFF
DNA: TGTGCCAGCAGCTTCGGGACAGCGAACACTGAAGCTTTCTTT

D: TRBD2
size: -
V: TRBV4-2
J: TRBJ2-1
CDR3: CASSQPDPRGGNEQFF
DNA: TGTGCCAGCAGCCAACCTGACCCGCGGGGGGGCAATGAGCAGTTCTTC

D: TRBD1
size: -
V: TRBV2
J: TRBJ1-5
CDR3: CASSQGANQPQHF
DNA: TGTGCCAGCAGCCAGGGGGCAAATCAGCCCCAGCATTTT

D: TRBD1
size: few
V: TRBV4-2
J: TRBJ1-2
CDR3: CASSQDIRGRDGYTF
DNA: TGTGCCAGCAGCCAAGATATCAGGGGGCGAGACGGCTACACCTTC

D: -
size: -
V: TRBV11-3
J: TRBJ2-2
CDR3: CASSLLPQDSLTGELFF
DNA: TGTGCCAGCAGCTTACTCCCGCAAGACAGCCTCACCGGGGAGCTGTTTTTT

D: TRBD1
size: few
V: TRBV12-5
J: TRBJ1-5
CDR3: CASGPPGQGERHQPQHF
DNA: TGTGCTAGTGGTCCCCCCGGACAGGGCGAACGGCATCAGCCCCAGCATTTT

D: TRBD2
size: -
V: TRBV5-1
J: TRBJ2-6
CDR3: CASSLTSGVHSGANVLTF
DNA: TGCGCCAGCAGCTTGACTAGCGGGGTCCACTCTGGGGCCAACGTCCTGACTTTC

D: TRBD1
size: -
V: TRBV5-6
J: TRBJ1-2
CDR3: CASSLNRGYGYTF
DNA: TGTGCCAGCAGCTTGAACAGGGGTTATGGCTACACCTTC

D: -
size: -
V: TRBV15
J: TRBJ1-1
CDR3: CATSRSQGPYNSTEAFF
DNA: TGTGCCACCAGCAGAAGTCAGGGGCCATATAATAGCACTGAAGCTTTCTTT

D: -
size: few
V: TRBV7-6
J: TRBJ1-3
CDR3: CASSPQGGRNTIYF
DNA: TGTGCCAGCAGCCCCCAAGGAGGTAGAAACACCATATATTTT

D: -
size: -
V: TRBV7-2
J: TRBJ2-1
CDR3: CASSLRFKSEQFF
DNA: TGTGCCAGCAGCTTACGTTTCAAGAGTGAGCAGTTCTTC

D: TRBD2
size: -
V: TRBV30
J: TRBJ2-7
CDR3: CAWSVRLAGDLYF
DNA: TGTGCCTGGAGTGTACGGTTAGCGGGAGATTTGTACTTC

D: -
size: -
V: TRBV29-1
J: TRBJ2-1
CDR3: CSVAGSSSYNEQFF
DNA: TGCAGCGTTGCCGGGAGTAGCTCCTACAATGAGCAGTTCTTC

D: TRBD1
size: -
V: TRBV7-3
J: TRBJ2-3
CDR3: CASSLTGPDTQYF
DNA: TGTGCCAGCAGCTTGACAGGGCCAGATACGCAGTATTTT

D: -
size: -
V: TRBV7-6
J: TRBJ2-2
CDR3: CASSLDRGSTGELFF
DNA: TGTGCCAGCAGCTTAGATCGGGGTAGCACCGGGGAGCTGTTTTTT

D: TRBD1
size: -
V: TRBV6-1
J: TRBJ1-6
CDR3: CASVRGRGDSPLHF
DNA: TGTGCCAGCGTGAGAGGCAGGGGGGATTCACCCCTCCACTTT